This T cell receptor (beta chain) is from a study of patients and donors after allogeneic stem cell transplantation. This clonotype occurred many times. Per germline, CDR1 MNHNS and CDR2 SASEGT. Trimming took 7 bases from V and 0 from J, leaving 13 bases between them. CDR3 length: 15 amino acids. Each CDR3 protein gets one entry after TCRdb re-called the RT-PCR reads with MiXCR. Counted here are approximately 90,000 distinct CDR3 sequences, just under 5% occurring once; the ten biggest clones make up 2.6%. The sequencing sample was made of blood, either unsorted or a sorted T cell fraction (not recorded which). The chain combines TRBV6-1 with TRBJ1-5; weak D call: TRBD1 (5 bases). This clonotype originated in a human donor who was either an allogeneic HSCT recipient or a stem cell or donor lymphocyte infusion donor (not recorded which). It is not recorded whose cells these are; they may come from a transplant donor. The CDR3 nucleotides are TGTGCCAGCACCCGAGCCAGGGATAGCAATCAGCCCCAGCATTTT. Its translation: CASTRARDSNQPQHF.